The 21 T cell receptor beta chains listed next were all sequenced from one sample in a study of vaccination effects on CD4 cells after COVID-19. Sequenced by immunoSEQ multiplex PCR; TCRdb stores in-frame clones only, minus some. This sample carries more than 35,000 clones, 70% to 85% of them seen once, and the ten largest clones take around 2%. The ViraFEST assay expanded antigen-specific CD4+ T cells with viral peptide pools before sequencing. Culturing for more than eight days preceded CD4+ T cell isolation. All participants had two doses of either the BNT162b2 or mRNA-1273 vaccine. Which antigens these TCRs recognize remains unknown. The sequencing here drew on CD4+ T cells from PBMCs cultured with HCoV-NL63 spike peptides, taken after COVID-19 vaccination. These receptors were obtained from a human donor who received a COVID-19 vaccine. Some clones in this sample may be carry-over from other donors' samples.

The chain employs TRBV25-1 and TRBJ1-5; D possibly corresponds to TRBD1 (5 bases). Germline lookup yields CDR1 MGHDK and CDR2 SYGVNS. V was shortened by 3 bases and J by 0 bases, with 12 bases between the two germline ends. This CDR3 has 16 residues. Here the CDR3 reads CASSDSQGYSNQPQHF. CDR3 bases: TGTGCCAGCAGTGACTCGCAGGGATATAGCAATCAGCCCCAGCATTTT.

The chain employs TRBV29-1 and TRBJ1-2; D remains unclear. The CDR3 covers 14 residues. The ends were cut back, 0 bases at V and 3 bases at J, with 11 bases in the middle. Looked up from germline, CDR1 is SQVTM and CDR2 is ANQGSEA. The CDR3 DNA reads TGCAGCGTTGAAGAACGGCGGAAGGACTATGGCTACACCTTC. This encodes CSVEERRKDYGYTF.

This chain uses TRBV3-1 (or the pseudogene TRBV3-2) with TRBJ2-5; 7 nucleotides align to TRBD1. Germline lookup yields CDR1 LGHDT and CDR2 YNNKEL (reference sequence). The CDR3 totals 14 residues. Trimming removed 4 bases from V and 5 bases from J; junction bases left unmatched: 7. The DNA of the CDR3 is TGTGCCAGCAGCCTACCTGACAGGGTCGAGACCCAGTACTTC. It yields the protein CASSLPDRVETQYF.

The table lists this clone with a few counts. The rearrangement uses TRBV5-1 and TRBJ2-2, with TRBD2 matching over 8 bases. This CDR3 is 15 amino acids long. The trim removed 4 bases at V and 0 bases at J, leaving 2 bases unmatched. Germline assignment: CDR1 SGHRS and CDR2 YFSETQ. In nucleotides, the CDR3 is TGCGCCAGCAGCCGGGAGGGCGCGAACACCGGGGAGCTGTTTTTT. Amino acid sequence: CASSREGANTGELFF.

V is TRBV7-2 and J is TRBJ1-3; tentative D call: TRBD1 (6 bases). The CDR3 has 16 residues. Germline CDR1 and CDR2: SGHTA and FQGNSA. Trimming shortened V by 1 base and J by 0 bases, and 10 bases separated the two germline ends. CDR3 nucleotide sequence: TGTGCCAGCAGCTTAGAACAGGGCATCTCTGGAAACACCATATATTTT. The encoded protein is CASSLEQGISGNTIYF.

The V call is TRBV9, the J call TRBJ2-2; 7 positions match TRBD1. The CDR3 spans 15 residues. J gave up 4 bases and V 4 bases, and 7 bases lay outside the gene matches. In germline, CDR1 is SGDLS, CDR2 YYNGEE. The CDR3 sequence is CASSPRQGRTGELFF. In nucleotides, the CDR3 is TGTGCCAGCAGCCCCCGACAGGGACGCACCGGGGAGCTGTTTTTT. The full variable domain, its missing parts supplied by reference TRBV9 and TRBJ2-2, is DSGVTQTPKHLITATGQRVTLRCSPRSGDLSVYWYQQSLDQGLQFLIQYYNGEERAKGNILERFSAQQFPDLHSELNLSSLELGDSALYFCASSPRQGRTGELFFGEGSRLTVL.

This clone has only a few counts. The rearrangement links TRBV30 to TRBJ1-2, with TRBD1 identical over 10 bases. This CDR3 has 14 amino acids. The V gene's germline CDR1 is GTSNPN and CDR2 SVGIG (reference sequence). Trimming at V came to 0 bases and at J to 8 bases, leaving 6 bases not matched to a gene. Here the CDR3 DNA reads TGTGCCTGGAGTGTCCGACAGGGGGCTTTCGGCTACACCTTC. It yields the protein CAWSVRQGAFGYTF.

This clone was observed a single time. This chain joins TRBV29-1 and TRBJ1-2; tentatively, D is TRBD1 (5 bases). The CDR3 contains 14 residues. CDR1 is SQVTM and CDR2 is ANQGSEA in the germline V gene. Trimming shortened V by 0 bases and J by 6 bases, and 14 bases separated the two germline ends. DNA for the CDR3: TGCAGCGTTGAAGATCCGCAGGGAAAGCATGGCTACACCTTC. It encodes CSVEDPQGKHGYTF.

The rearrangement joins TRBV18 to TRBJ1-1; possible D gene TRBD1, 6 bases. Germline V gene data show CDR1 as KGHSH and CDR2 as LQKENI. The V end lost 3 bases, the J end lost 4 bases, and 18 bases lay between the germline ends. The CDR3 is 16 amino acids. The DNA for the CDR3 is TGTGCCAGCTCACCTCTCGTCGGGGGCGGAATCACTGAAGCTTTCTTT. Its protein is CASSPLVGGGITEAFF.

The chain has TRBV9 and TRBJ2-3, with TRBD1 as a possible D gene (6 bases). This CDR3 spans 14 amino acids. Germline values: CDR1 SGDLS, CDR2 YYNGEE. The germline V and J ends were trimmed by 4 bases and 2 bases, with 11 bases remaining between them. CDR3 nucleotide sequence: TGTGCCAGCAGCCAAGGGGGTTACACAGATACGCAGTATTTT. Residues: CASSQGGYTDTQYF. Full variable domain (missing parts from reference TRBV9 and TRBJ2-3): DSGVTQTPKHLITATGQRVTLRCSPRSGDLSVYWYQQSLDQGLQFLIQYYNGEERAKGNILERFSAQQFPDLHSELNLSSLELGDSALYFCASSQGGYTDTQYFGPGTRLTVL.

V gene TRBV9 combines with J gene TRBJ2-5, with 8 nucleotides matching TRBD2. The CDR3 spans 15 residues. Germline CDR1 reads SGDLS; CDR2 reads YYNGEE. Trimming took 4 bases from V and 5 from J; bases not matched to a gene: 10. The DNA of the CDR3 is TGTGCCAGCAGCCGAAGTGGACAGCGGGGGGAGACCCAGTACTTC. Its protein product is CASSRSGQRGETQYF.

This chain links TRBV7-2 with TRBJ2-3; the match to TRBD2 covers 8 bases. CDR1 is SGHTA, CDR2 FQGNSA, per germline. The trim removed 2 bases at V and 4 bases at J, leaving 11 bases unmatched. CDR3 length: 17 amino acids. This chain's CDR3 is CASSLSGGAGRADTQYF. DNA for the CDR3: TGTGCCAGCAGCTTATCCGGGGGGGCCGGTCGTGCAGATACGCAGTATTTT.

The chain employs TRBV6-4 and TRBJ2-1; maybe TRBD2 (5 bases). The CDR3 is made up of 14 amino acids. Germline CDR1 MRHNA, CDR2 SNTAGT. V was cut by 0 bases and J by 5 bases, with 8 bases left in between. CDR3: CASSDSWRDNEQFF. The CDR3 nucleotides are TGTGCCAGCAGTGACTCCTGGCGGGACAATGAGCAGTTCTTC.

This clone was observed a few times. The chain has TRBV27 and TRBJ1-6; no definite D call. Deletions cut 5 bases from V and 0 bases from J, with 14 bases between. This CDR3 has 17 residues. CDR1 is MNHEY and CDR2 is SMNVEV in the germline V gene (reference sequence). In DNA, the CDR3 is TGTGCCAGCAGTCCCCTAGGACGGAGCTCCTATAATTCACCCCTCCACTTT. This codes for CASSPLGRSSYNSPLHF.

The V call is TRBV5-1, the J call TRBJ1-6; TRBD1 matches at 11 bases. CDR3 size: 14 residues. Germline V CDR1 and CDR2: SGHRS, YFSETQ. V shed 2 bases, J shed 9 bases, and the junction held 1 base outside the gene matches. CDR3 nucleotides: TGCGCCAGCAGCTTCGGACAGGGGGCTTCACCCCTCCACTTT. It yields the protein CASSFGQGASPLHF.

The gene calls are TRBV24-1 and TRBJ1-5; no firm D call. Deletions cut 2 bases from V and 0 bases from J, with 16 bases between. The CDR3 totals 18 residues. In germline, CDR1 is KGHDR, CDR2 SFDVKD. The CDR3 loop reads CATSDSSPRSYSNQPQHF. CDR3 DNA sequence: TGTGCCACCAGTGATTCGTCTCCCCGCTCGTATAGCAATCAGCCCCAGCATTTT.

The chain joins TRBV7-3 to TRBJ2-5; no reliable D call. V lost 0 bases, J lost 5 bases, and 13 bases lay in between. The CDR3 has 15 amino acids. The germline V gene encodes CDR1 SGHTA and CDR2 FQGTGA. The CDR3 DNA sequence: TGTGCCAGCAGCTTAACTAGTTTCTACCGGGAGACCCAGTACTTC. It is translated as CASSLTSFYRETQYF.

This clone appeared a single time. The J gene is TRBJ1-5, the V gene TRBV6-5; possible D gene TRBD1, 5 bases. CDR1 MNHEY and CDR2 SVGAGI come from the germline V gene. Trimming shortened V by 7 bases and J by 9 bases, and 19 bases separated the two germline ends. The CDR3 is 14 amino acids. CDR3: CASTEGGGVRPQHF. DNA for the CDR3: TGTGCCAGCACCGAGGGCGGGGGGGTGAGGCCCCAGCATTTT.

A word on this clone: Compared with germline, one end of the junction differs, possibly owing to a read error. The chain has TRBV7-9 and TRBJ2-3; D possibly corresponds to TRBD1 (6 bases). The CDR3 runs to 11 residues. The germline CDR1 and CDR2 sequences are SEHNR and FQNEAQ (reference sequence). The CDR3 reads CASSSTGSRLF. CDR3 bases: TGTGCCAGCAGCTCAACAGGGAGCCGACTTTTT.

The CDR3 sequence: CASSRTGSTEAFF. The CDR3 DNA follows: TGCGCCAGCAGCAGGACAGGTAGCACTGAAGCTTTCTTT. V usage is TRBV10-2 and J usage is TRBJ1-1; 7 bases align to TRBD1. The CDR3 is made up of 13 amino acids. Unmatched junction bases numbered 5, after V lost 6 bases and J lost 4 bases. CDR1 is WSHSY and CDR2 is SAAADI in the germline V gene.

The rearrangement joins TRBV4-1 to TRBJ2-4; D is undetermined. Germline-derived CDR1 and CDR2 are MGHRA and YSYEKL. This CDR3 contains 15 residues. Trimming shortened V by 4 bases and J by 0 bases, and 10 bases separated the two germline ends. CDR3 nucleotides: TGCGCCAGCAGCCCCCACGTGGTAGCCAAAAACATTCAGTACTTC. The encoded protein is CASSPHVVAKNIQYF.